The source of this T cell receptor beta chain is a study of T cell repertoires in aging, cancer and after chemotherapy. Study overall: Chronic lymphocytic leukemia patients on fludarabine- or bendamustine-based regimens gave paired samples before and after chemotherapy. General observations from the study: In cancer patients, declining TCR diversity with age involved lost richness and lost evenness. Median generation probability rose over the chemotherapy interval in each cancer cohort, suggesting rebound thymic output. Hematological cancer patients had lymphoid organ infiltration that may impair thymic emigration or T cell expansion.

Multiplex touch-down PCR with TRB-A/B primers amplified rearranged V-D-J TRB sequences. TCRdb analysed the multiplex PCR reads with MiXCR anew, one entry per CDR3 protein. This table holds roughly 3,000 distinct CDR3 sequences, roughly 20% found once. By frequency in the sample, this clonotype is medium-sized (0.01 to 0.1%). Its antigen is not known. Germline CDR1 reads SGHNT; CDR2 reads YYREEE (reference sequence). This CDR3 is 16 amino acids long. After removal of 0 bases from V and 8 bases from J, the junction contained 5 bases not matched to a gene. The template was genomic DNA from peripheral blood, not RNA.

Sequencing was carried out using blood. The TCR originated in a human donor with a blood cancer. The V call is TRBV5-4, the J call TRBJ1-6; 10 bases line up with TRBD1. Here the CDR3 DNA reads TGTGCCAGCAGCTTGGAGGGACAGGGGATGTATTCACCCCTCCACTTT. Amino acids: CASSLEGQGMYSPLHF.